The source of this T cell receptor beta chain is a study of post-analysis software for immune sequencing data. This clonotype was observed a few times. Antigen unknown. Overall study results and limits: Elevated frequency relative to controls characterized 4 or 5 TRBV segments in patients, TRBV5-6, TRBV5-1 and TRBV20-1 among them.

The CDR3 length is 12 residues. CDR1 SGDLS and CDR2 YYNGEE come from the germline V gene. V lost 2 bases to trimming and J lost 2 bases, with 5 bases between them. Carried by the TCR beta cDNA libraries were unique molecular identifiers. Via MiXCR, TCRdb re-called the PCR reads, giving one row per CDR3 protein. Among around 400,000 distinct CDR3 sequences listed, roughly 30% were seen once. The rearrangement uses TRBV9 and TRBJ2-7, with a tentative D call TRBD1 (5 bases). Sequenced: blood. This receptor was taken from a girl aged 5-17 years with multiple sclerosis. The CDR3 DNA follows: TGTGCCAGCAGCGTCAGGGCCTACGAGCAGTACTTC. Translating it yields CASSVRAYEQYF. The full variable domain, its missing parts supplied by reference TRBV9 and TRBJ2-7, is DSGVTQTPKHLITATGQRVTLRCSPRSGDLSVYWYQQSLDQGLQFLIQYYNGEERAKGNILERFSAQQFPDLHSELNLSSLELGDSALYFCASSVRAYEQYFGPGTRLTVT.